This T cell receptor beta chain is drawn from a study of glioma-infiltrating T cells. The CDR3 is 15 amino acids. V lost 8 bases to trimming and J lost 2 bases; unmatched junction nucleotides: 12. Germline CDR1 is DFQATT and CDR2 is SNEGSKA (reference sequence). Amplification of TCR alpha and beta CDR3 regions from RNA used iRepertoire nested multiplex PCR. A single record per CDR3 protein comes from TCRdb applying MiXCR to the multiplex PCR reads. The sample records 93,000 or so distinct CDR3 sequences, roughly 30% being singletons. This clonotype has a count of ten or more. The sequencing input was glioma tissue, nonneoplastic brain tissue, or PBMCs (not recorded which). The receptor was isolated from a human donor with low-grade glioma or glioblastoma, undergoing nonglioma brain surgery, or in good health (not recorded which). The V gene is TRBV20-1, the J gene TRBJ2-3; 8 bases are shared with TRBD2. The CDR3 DNA reads as TGCAGTACCTCCTCCACTAGCGGATACACAGATACGCAGTATTTT. It codes for CSTSSTSGYTDTQYF.